This TCR beta chain was retrieved from a study of blood T cell repertoires in COVID-19. On the study more broadly: Samples taken during acute and convalescent COVID-19 were collected in the United States, Italy and Spain.

TCRdb keeps only in-frame clones here, not all; method: immunoSEQ multiplex PCR. The sample contains about 200,000 clones, roughly 84% of which appear only once. V was pared by 1 base and J by 4 bases, with 10 bases between. The CDR3 is 15 residues long. The germline CDR1 and CDR2 sequences are SEHNR and FQNEAQ (reference sequence). This chain links TRBV7-9 with TRBJ1-4, with no clear D. The material sequenced was peripheral blood. The receptor's source is a woman in her 40s who had recovered from COVID-19. CDR3 bases: TGTGCCAGCAGCTTAGGATTCGAGCTTAATGAAAAACTGTTTTTT. Translating gives CASSLGFELNEKLFF.